The sequence of this TCR beta chain was determined in a study of cytomegalovirus exposure and HLA in healthy donors. Points on this clone: Its antigen is currently unknown.

Likely unrecorded immune exposures existed in these nominally healthy donors. Findings of the study overall: It was 150 to 200 TCR beta chains that were listed as cytomegalovirus-associated. Most of the TCR beta V segments (in an earlier analysis) were productive either about 87% or about 30% of the time. Later on, an analysis tied 18,000 or so TCR beta sequences to HLA alleles at 0.05 false discovery rate.

With 60 Vbeta and 13 Jbeta primers, the PCR was carried out. The repertoire was sequenced with immunoSEQ multiplex PCR; TCRdb's copy has only in-frame clones and lacks some. This sample has 150,000 to 200,000 clones, with roughly 75% found just once. Between the trimmed V and J ends, which lost 0 bases and 8 bases, there was a span of 14 bases. CDR1 SGHNT and CDR2 YYREEE come from the germline V gene (reference sequence). This CDR3 spans 14 amino acids. The chain links TRBV5-4 to TRBJ1-2; maybe TRBD1 (5 bases). The sequence was collected from a woman aged 40 to 55 in good health and CMV-seropositive. Sequenced input: PBMCs. The CDR3 loop is CASSLAQASMGYTF. In DNA form, the CDR3 reads TGTGCCAGCAGCTTGGCACAGGCGTCCATGGGCTACACCTTC.